A selection of T cell receptor beta chains follows, all from one sample in a study of blood T cell repertoires in COVID-19. Sequencing used immunoSEQ multiplex PCR; TCRdb keeps in-frame clones, though not all of them. The sample lists 98,000 or so clones; about three quarters were seen once. Material: peripheral blood. The receptors here all came from a woman aged 40 to 55 with acute or convalescent COVID-19. CDR3s include the opening cysteine and the closing phenylalanine or tryptophan. Fields, in order: J gene, clone size, V gene, D gene, CDR3 DNA, CDR3 protein. D genes are given only for firm matches. The size entry is marked missing in some rows and otherwise reads once, few, many or a size class.

J gene: TRBJ1-5
clone size: NA
V gene: TRBV5-4
D gene: TRBD1
CDR3 DNA: TGTGCCTTCTCTGGGACAGGGACGTTCAATCAGCCCCAGCATTTT
CDR3 protein: CAFSGTGTFNQPQHF

J gene: TRBJ2-2
clone size: NA
V gene: TRBV5-1
D gene: TRBD2
CDR3 DNA: TGCGCCAGCAGCTCCCGGACTAGCGGGGGGGCCGGGGAGCTGTTTTTT
CDR3 protein: CASSSRTSGGAGELFF

J gene: TRBJ1-1
clone size: NA
V gene: TRBV12-3/TRBV12-4
D gene: NA
CDR3 DNA: TGTGCCAGCAACGGGATGAACACTGAAGCTTTCTTT
CDR3 protein: CASNGMNTEAFF

J gene: TRBJ1-1
clone size: few
V gene: TRBV4-1
D gene: NA
CDR3 DNA: TGCGCCAGCAGCCAACATGACGGCGCGGCCGAAGCTTTCTTT
CDR3 protein: CASSQHDGAAEAFF

J gene: TRBJ2-7
clone size: NA
V gene: TRBV5-4
D gene: TRBD1
CDR3 DNA: TGTGCCAGCAGCCACCCGGGACAGTCCTTATACGAGCAGTACTTC
CDR3 protein: CASSHPGQSLYEQYF

J gene: TRBJ2-5
clone size: once
V gene: TRBV27
D gene: TRBD1
CDR3 DNA: TGTGCCAGCAGTCCACCGGGACAGGGTGGGTTAGAGACCCAGTACTTC
CDR3 protein: CASSPPGQGGLETQYF

J gene: TRBJ2-3
clone size: NA
V gene: TRBV29-1
D gene: NA
CDR3 DNA: TGCAGCGTTGAAACCCCCATAGCAAGCACAGATACGCAGTATTTT
CDR3 protein: CSVETPIASTDTQYF

J gene: TRBJ2-4
clone size: once
V gene: TRBV7-2
D gene: NA
CDR3 DNA: TGTGCCAGCAGCTCCGCAGGGCTACTAGCCAAAAACATTCAGTACTTC
CDR3 protein: CASSSAGLLAKNIQYF

J gene: TRBJ2-3
clone size: NA
V gene: TRBV5-5
D gene: NA
CDR3 DNA: TGTGCCAGCAGCCTCCTCCGGGGAGGTACAGATACGCAGTATTTT
CDR3 protein: CASSLLRGGTDTQYF

J gene: TRBJ2-5
clone size: NA
V gene: TRBV5-4
D gene: TRBD1
CDR3 DNA: TGTGCCAGCAGCCCCGAGGGACAGGCTGAGACCCAGTACTTC
CDR3 protein: CASSPEGQAETQYF

J gene: TRBJ2-1
clone size: few
V gene: TRBV27
D gene: TRBD2
CDR3 DNA: TGTGCCAGCAGTTTAAGGGCGGGGGGAAACAATGAGCAGTTCTTC
CDR3 protein: CASSLRAGGNNEQFF

J gene: TRBJ1-2
clone size: NA
V gene: TRBV11-2
D gene: NA
CDR3 DNA: TGTGCCAGCAGCCGGCCGGACAGACTCTATGGCTACACCTTC
CDR3 protein: CASSRPDRLYGYTF

J gene: TRBJ1-2
clone size: few
V gene: TRBV19
D gene: NA
CDR3 DNA: TGTGCCATAACACAGGGACCCGATGGCTACACCTTC
CDR3 protein: CAITQGPDGYTF

J gene: TRBJ1-5
clone size: NA
V gene: TRBV7-8
D gene: NA
CDR3 DNA: TGTGCCAGCAGCTTAGTTGGGGGGGGCCCTGGCGGGCAGCCCCAGCATTTT
CDR3 protein: CASSLVGGGPGGQPQHF

J gene: TRBJ1-2
clone size: NA
V gene: TRBV28
D gene: NA
CDR3 DNA: TGTGCCAGCAGTTCTGGACAGAACTATGGCTACACCTTC
CDR3 protein: CASSSGQNYGYTF

J gene: TRBJ2-7
clone size: many
V gene: TRBV6-5
D gene: NA
CDR3 DNA: TGTGCCAGCAGTTACTCGCCGAGCTCCTACGAGCAGTACTTC
CDR3 protein: CASSYSPSSYEQYF

J gene: TRBJ1-1
clone size: once
V gene: TRBV6-5
D gene: NA
CDR3 DNA: TGTGCCAGCCGGTTGGAGGAGGTCACTGAAGCTTTCTTT
CDR3 protein: CASRLEEVTEAFF

J gene: TRBJ1-1
clone size: NA
V gene: TRBV9
D gene: NA
CDR3 DNA: TGTGCCAGCACCAGGGGTAGGAACACTGAAGCTTTCTTT
CDR3 protein: CASTRGRNTEAFF

J gene: TRBJ1-6
clone size: NA
V gene: TRBV19
D gene: TRBD1
CDR3 DNA: TGTGCCAGTACCCCCCGACAGGGTGATGGAAAATCACCCCTCCACTTT
CDR3 protein: CASTPRQGDGKSPLHF

J gene: TRBJ1-4
clone size: NA
V gene: TRBV5-4
D gene: TRBD1
CDR3 DNA: TGTGCCAGCAGCTTGCAGGGGGTAGGGGAAAAACTGTTTTTT
CDR3 protein: CASSLQGVGEKLFF

J gene: TRBJ1-5
clone size: few
V gene: TRBV28
D gene: NA
CDR3 DNA: TGTGCCAGCAGTTTCCACACAGGGAAGGGAGACCAGCCCCAGCATTTT
CDR3 protein: CASSFHTGKGDQPQHF

J gene: TRBJ1-1
clone size: NA
V gene: TRBV7-3
D gene: TRBD1
CDR3 DNA: TGTGCCAGCAGCTCGCAGGGGGGAACTGAAGCTTTCTTT
CDR3 protein: CASSSQGGTEAFF

J gene: TRBJ1-4
clone size: NA
V gene: TRBV30
D gene: TRBD1
CDR3 DNA: TGTGCCTGGAGTGTACCCCCCTACAGGGGGTGGACTGAAAAACTGTTTTTT
CDR3 protein: CAWSVPPYRGWTEKLFF

J gene: TRBJ2-1
clone size: NA
V gene: TRBV3-1/TRBV3-2
D gene: TRBD1
CDR3 DNA: TGTGCCAGCAGCTCACCCAGGGGGCGGGCCTACAATGAGCAGTTCTTC
CDR3 protein: CASSSPRGRAYNEQFF

J gene: TRBJ2-7
clone size: NA
V gene: TRBV15
D gene: TRBD1
CDR3 DNA: TGTGCCACCAGCACAGGCGGACAGGACGTCTCCTACGAGCAGTACTTC
CDR3 protein: CATSTGGQDVSYEQYF

J gene: TRBJ2-3
clone size: NA
V gene: TRBV5-1
D gene: TRBD2
CDR3 DNA: TGCGCCAGCAGCACCGGGACTAGCGGGGGGAGCACAGATACGCAGTATTTT
CDR3 protein: CASSTGTSGGSTDTQYF

J gene: TRBJ1-1
clone size: once
V gene: TRBV5-1
D gene: NA
CDR3 DNA: TGCGCCAGCAGCGGTGGGGCGAACAGAAACACTGAAGCTTTCTTT
CDR3 protein: CASSGGANRNTEAFF

J gene: TRBJ1-3
clone size: NA
V gene: TRBV30
D gene: TRBD1
CDR3 DNA: TGTGCCTGGGACAGGGCTGGAAACACCATATATTTT
CDR3 protein: CAWDRAGNTIYF

J gene: TRBJ1-2
clone size: NA
V gene: TRBV11-2
D gene: TRBD1
CDR3 DNA: TGTGCCAGCAGCTTAGAGCCGGGACAGGGGGAAGGCTACACCTTC
CDR3 protein: CASSLEPGQGEGYTF

J gene: TRBJ1-2
clone size: many
V gene: TRBV11-1
D gene: NA
CDR3 DNA: TGTGCCAGCAGCCCTGACACGTATGGCTACACCTTC
CDR3 protein: CASSPDTYGYTF

J gene: TRBJ2-1
clone size: NA
V gene: TRBV3-1/TRBV3-2
D gene: NA
CDR3 DNA: TGTGCCAGCAGCCAAGAGATAGGGGGTGAGCAGTTCTTC
CDR3 protein: CASSQEIGGEQFF

J gene: TRBJ1-1
clone size: NA
V gene: TRBV3-1/TRBV3-2
D gene: NA
CDR3 DNA: TGTGCCAGCAGCCAAGATTGGCGGGGGATCACTGAAGCTTTCTTT
CDR3 protein: CASSQDWRGITEAFF

J gene: TRBJ1-6
clone size: NA
V gene: TRBV5-4
D gene: NA
CDR3 DNA: TGTGCCAGCAGGGATGGGGGGGTCTATAATTCACCCCTCCACTTT
CDR3 protein: CASRDGGVYNSPLHF

J gene: TRBJ2-5
clone size: NA
V gene: TRBV29-1
D gene: NA
CDR3 DNA: TGCAGCGTCTCCCTTTCAGAGACCCAGTACTTC
CDR3 protein: CSVSLSETQYF

J gene: TRBJ2-3
clone size: NA
V gene: TRBV2
D gene: TRBD1
CDR3 DNA: TGTGCCAGCAGTCCCGGGACAGGGGTTGGTACAGATACGCAGTATTTT
CDR3 protein: CASSPGTGVGTDTQYF

J gene: TRBJ1-2
clone size: NA
V gene: TRBV11-2
D gene: NA
CDR3 DNA: TGTGCCAGCAGCTTAGGAGGGATCGGTGGCTACACCTTC
CDR3 protein: CASSLGGIGGYTF

J gene: TRBJ2-1
clone size: NA
V gene: TRBV14
D gene: TRBD2
CDR3 DNA: TGTGCCAGCAGCCAAATCACGGGGGGAACGGAGCAGTTCTTC
CDR3 protein: CASSQITGGTEQFF

J gene: TRBJ1-1
clone size: few
V gene: TRBV7-2
D gene: NA
CDR3 DNA: TGTGCCAGCAGCTCCCAGGGTAACACTGAAGCTTTCTTT
CDR3 protein: CASSSQGNTEAFF

J gene: TRBJ1-2
clone size: NA
V gene: TRBV23-1
D gene: NA
CDR3 DNA: TGCGCCAGCAACCGGGAGGGCCCTTACTATGGCTACACCTTC
CDR3 protein: CASNREGPYYGYTF

J gene: TRBJ2-1
clone size: NA
V gene: TRBV29-1
D gene: NA
CDR3 DNA: TGCAGCGTTTACAAGTCCTACAATGAGCAGTTCTTC
CDR3 protein: CSVYKSYNEQFF

J gene: TRBJ2-3
clone size: NA
V gene: TRBV4-2
D gene: TRBD2
CDR3 DNA: TGTGCCAGCAGGGATGGGACTAGCGGGGCCTGGGGGAAAGATACGCAGTATTTT
CDR3 protein: CASRDGTSGAWGKDTQYF

J gene: TRBJ2-3
clone size: NA
V gene: TRBV6-5
D gene: TRBD2
CDR3 DNA: TGTGCCAGCAGTTATCAGACTAGCGGGGGAGATACGCAGTATTTT
CDR3 protein: CASSYQTSGGDTQYF

J gene: TRBJ2-3
clone size: NA
V gene: TRBV5-1
D gene: TRBD2
CDR3 DNA: TGCGCCAGCAACCGCAGGGAGGGCTCAGATACGCAGTATTTT
CDR3 protein: CASNRREGSDTQYF

J gene: TRBJ2-1
clone size: NA
V gene: TRBV7-2
D gene: TRBD2
CDR3 DNA: TGTGCCAGCCATAAAGCGGGGAAGGATGAGCAGTTCTTC
CDR3 protein: CASHKAGKDEQFF

J gene: TRBJ2-7
clone size: NA
V gene: TRBV6-2/TRBV6-3
D gene: NA
CDR3 DNA: TGTGCCAGCAGTTCCACCCCCGGCGAGCAGTACTTC
CDR3 protein: CASSSTPGEQYF

J gene: TRBJ2-4
clone size: NA
V gene: TRBV5-1
D gene: TRBD1
CDR3 DNA: TGCGCCAGCAGCTTGGGTGACAGGGATGAAAACATTCAGTACTTC
CDR3 protein: CASSLGDRDENIQYF

J gene: TRBJ1-5
clone size: NA
V gene: TRBV5-5
D gene: NA
CDR3 DNA: TGTGCCAGCAGCCCTCAGGGGAGCAATCAGCCCCAGCATTTT
CDR3 protein: CASSPQGSNQPQHF

J gene: TRBJ1-2
clone size: NA
V gene: TRBV4-1
D gene: TRBD1
CDR3 DNA: TGCGCCAGCAGCCGAGGCGCCGGGACAGCTAACTATGGCTACACCTTC
CDR3 protein: CASSRGAGTANYGYTF

J gene: TRBJ2-5
clone size: NA
V gene: TRBV9
D gene: TRBD2
CDR3 DNA: TGTGCCAGCAGCGTAGCTCCTAGCGGGGAGGGAGAGACCCAGTACTTC
CDR3 protein: CASSVAPSGEGETQYF

J gene: TRBJ1-5
clone size: few
V gene: TRBV3-1/TRBV3-2
D gene: NA
CDR3 DNA: TGTGCCAGCAGCCAAGGACCAGGGGAGTATCAGCCCCAGCATTTT
CDR3 protein: CASSQGPGEYQPQHF

J gene: TRBJ2-7
clone size: NA
V gene: TRBV7-2
D gene: NA
CDR3 DNA: TGTGCCAGCACCCACGGCCCTGGGGGGATGAAAGAGCAGTACTTC
CDR3 protein: CASTHGPGGMKEQYF

J gene: TRBJ2-5
clone size: once
V gene: TRBV14
D gene: TRBD2
CDR3 DNA: TGTGCCAGCAGCCTAGGACTAGCGGAAGAGACCCAGTACTTC
CDR3 protein: CASSLGLAEETQYF

J gene: TRBJ1-1
clone size: once
V gene: TRBV18
D gene: NA
CDR3 DNA: TGTGCCAGCTCAGGACAGACGATCACTGAAGCTTTCTTT
CDR3 protein: CASSGQTITEAFF

J gene: TRBJ1-4
clone size: few
V gene: TRBV5-1
D gene: TRBD1
CDR3 DNA: TGCGCCAGCGTGGGACAGTTCAATGAAAAACTGTTTTTT
CDR3 protein: CASVGQFNEKLFF